These 28 T cell receptor beta chains originate from one sample sequenced in a study of blood T cell repertoires in COVID-19. The repertoire was sequenced with immunoSEQ multiplex PCR; TCRdb's copy has only in-frame clones and lacks some. The sample holds roughly 220,000 clones, 84% seen once. What was sequenced was peripheral blood. Receptor source: a woman aged 40 to 50 who had recovered from COVID-19.

About this clone: Compared with germline, one end of the junction differs, possibly owing to a read error. V is TRBV7-2 and J is TRBJ1-2, with 7 bases that match TRBD1. The germline CDR1 and CDR2 sequences are SGHTA and FQGNSA. The CDR3 extends over 10 amino acids. The CDR3 region is CASSLRTGHF. CDR3 nucleotide sequence: TGTGCCAGCAGCCTCAGGACAGGCCACTTC.

V usage is TRBV6-2 or TRBV6-3 and J usage is TRBJ2-7, with 8 bases aligning to TRBD1. Germline CDR1 and CDR2: MNHEY and SVGEGT. CDR3 size: 14 residues. V lost 2 bases to trimming and J lost 8 bases; unmatched junction nucleotides: 8. The CDR3 nucleotides are TGTGCCAGCAGTTACCTGGGACAGGTCAACAAGCAGTACTTC. This translates into CASSYLGQVNKQYF.

In its sample, this clone was seen a few times. This rearrangement joins TRBV10-1 to TRBJ2-3; weak D call: TRBD2 (5 bases). The V gene's germline CDR1 is WNHNN and CDR2 SYGVQD (reference sequence). The CDR3 is made up of 12 amino acids. V lost 6 bases, J lost 3 bases, and 7 bases lay in between. CDR3 in DNA: TGCGCCAGCAGGTCGGGGACAGATACGCAGTATTTT. Its protein is CASRSGTDTQYF.

This clone was counted only a few times. The V and J genes are TRBV6-2 or TRBV6-3 and TRBJ1-1; TRBD1 matches at 8 bases. CDR1 and CDR2 (germline): MNHEY, SVGEGT. V was pared by 2 bases and J by 3 bases, with 11 bases of the junction left unmatched. The CDR3 extends over 17 amino acids. The CDR3 protein is CASSYEGLGRGHTEAFF. DNA of the CDR3: TGTGCCAGCAGTTACGAGGGACTCGGCAGGGGGCACACTGAAGCTTTCTTT.

The chain combines TRBV15 with TRBJ2-7, with 8 bases lining up with TRBD1. The CDR3 consists of 15 residues. In germline, CDR1 is LNHNV, CDR2 YYDKDF (reference sequence). V dropped 0 bases and J dropped 7; count of bases not matched to a gene: 8. The CDR3 bases are TGTGCCACCAGCAGAGATCGGTCAGGGGGCCGGGAGCAGTACTTC. Encoded protein: CATSRDRSGGREQYF.

This clone has just a few counts. The V gene is TRBV28, the J gene TRBJ1-2, with no clear D. Trimming stripped 3 bases from V and 3 bases from J, with 14 bases between. There are 15 residues in the CDR3. Germline loops: CDR1 MDHEN, CDR2 SYDVKM. This CDR3 reads CASSFHGVTYYGYTF. CDR3 nucleotides: TGTGCCAGCAGTTTCCACGGGGTAACTTACTATGGCTACACCTTC.

V is TRBV19 and J is TRBJ2-2; D uncertain. Deletions cut 3 bases from V and 5 bases from J, with 10 bases between. The V gene's germline CDR1 is LNHDA and CDR2 SQIVND (reference sequence). This CDR3 is 14 amino acids long. The CDR3 region has the DNA TGTGCCAGTAGTATCGCAGTTTCTACCGGGGAGCTGTTTTTT. As protein: CASSIAVSTGELFF.

This sequence joins TRBV2 and TRBJ1-6; D gene ambiguous. The CDR3 is 15 residues long. Looked up from germline, CDR1 is SNHLY and CDR2 is FYNNEI. CDR3 DNA: TGTGCAACGGGGTCGGGGAGCTCCTATAATTCACCCCTCCACTTT. Residues: CATGSGSSYNSPLHF.

The chain has TRBV2 and TRBJ2-7, with a tentative D call TRBD1 (6 bases). The CDR3 runs 13 residues. Germline-derived CDR1 and CDR2 are SNHLY and FYNNEI. The V gene lost 7 bases and the J gene lost 4 bases, with 14 bases spanning the gap. CDR3 sequence: CASTEVRGYEQYF. The DNA for the CDR3 is TGTGCCAGCACGGAGGTCAGGGGATACGAGCAGTACTTC.

The rearrangement joins TRBV11-2 to TRBJ2-7, with 10 bases that match TRBD1. Looked up from germline, CDR1 is SGHAT and CDR2 is FQNNGV. The CDR3 is made up of 15 amino acids. V shed 5 bases and J 5 bases; nucleotides not matched to a gene: 9. The CDR3 here is CASSRVGTGAHEQYF. In DNA form, the CDR3 reads TGTGCCAGCAGCAGAGTTGGGACAGGGGCCCACGAGCAGTACTTC.

This chain uses TRBV6-2 or TRBV6-3 with TRBJ2-5; 11 bases align to TRBD2. This CDR3 is 17 amino acids long. The germline V gene encodes CDR1 MNHEY and CDR2 SVGEGT. Trimming removed 6 bases from V and 1 base from J; junction bases left unmatched: 10. The CDR3 protein is CASSVTGLADFQETQYF. In DNA form, the CDR3 reads TGTGCCAGCAGCGTAACGGGACTAGCGGATTTCCAAGAGACCCAGTACTTC.

V and J are TRBV9 and TRBJ2-2, with D unclear. Germline V gene sequence: CDR1 SGDLS, CDR2 YYNGEE. This CDR3 is 14 amino acids long. V shed 3 bases and J shed 6 bases, with 12 bases lying between them. CDR3 coding DNA: TGTGCCAGCAGCGCACTGACTGACTCCGGGGAGCTGTTTTTT. It yields the protein CASSALTDSGELFF.

The genes are TRBV28 and TRBJ1-4; 9 bases are shared with TRBD1. The CDR3 totals 14 residues. J gave up 8 bases and V 7 bases, and 8 bases lay outside the gene matches. Germline CDR1 MDHEN, CDR2 SYDVKM. In DNA, the CDR3 is TGTGCCAGCACCCAGGACAGGGGAAGCGAAAAACTGTTTTTT. This translates into CASTQDRGSEKLFF.

This clone was recorded a few times. CDR3 amino acids: CASRQSGGSYNEQFF. In DNA, the CDR3 is TGTGCCAGCAGGCAAAGCGGGGGATCCTACAATGAGCAGTTCTTC. This chain connects TRBV5-6 to TRBJ2-1, with 8 positions matching TRBD2. After removal of 5 bases from V and 1 base from J, the junction contained 5 bases not matched to a gene. Germline loops: CDR1 SGHDT, CDR2 YYEEEE. The CDR3 covers 15 residues.

The chain has TRBV4-1 and TRBJ1-3; maybe TRBD1 (5 bases). Germline CDR1 and CDR2: MGHRA and YSYEKL. The V end lost 5 bases, the J end lost 0 bases, and 14 bases lay between the germline ends. This CDR3 has 16 amino acids. The CDR3 spells CASSKSGDTSGNTIYF. The CDR3 DNA reads TGCGCCAGCAGCAAATCGGGGGATACCTCTGGAAACACCATATATTTT.

The chain has TRBV29-1 and TRBJ2-3; possible D gene TRBD2, 5 bases. The CDR3 is 15 residues long. Germline V CDR1 and CDR2: SQVTM, ANQGSEA. V was clipped by 5 bases and J by 0 bases, with 15 bases between them. The CDR3 DNA reads TGCAGCGTTACCCGCATAGGACTTAGCACAGATACGCAGTATTTT. Its translation: CSVTRIGLSTDTQYF.

Ten or more counts support this clone. The chain carries TRBV27 and TRBJ1-1; perhaps TRBD1 as D (5 bases). This CDR3 spans 14 amino acids. The V gene's germline CDR1 is MNHEY and CDR2 SMNVEV (reference sequence). V lost 5 bases, J lost 1 base, and 11 bases lay in between. The CDR3 nucleotides are TGTGCCAGCAGTAAACAGGATTGGAACACTGAAGCTTTCTTT. It is translated as CASSKQDWNTEAFF.

This clone was counted once. The rearrangement links TRBV15 to TRBJ2-4; 9 bases match TRBD2. The germline V gene has CDR1 LNHNV and CDR2 YYDKDF (reference sequence). V lost 5 bases and J lost 6; bases outside the gene matches: 5. The length of the CDR3 is 14 residues. In nucleotides, the CDR3 is TGTGCCACCAGCGTGCGGGGGGGGCTAAACATTCAGTACTTC. Translation: CATSVRGGLNIQYF. Supplemented by reference TRBV15 and TRBJ2-4, the full variable domain reads DAMVIQNPRYQVTQFGKPVTLSCSQTLNHNVMYWYQQKSSQAPKLLFHYYDKDFNNEADTPDNFQSRRPNTSFCFLDIRSPGLGDTAMYLCATSVRGGLNIQYFGAGTRLSVL.

This chain joins TRBV7-9 and TRBJ2-3, with 9 bases matching TRBD1. Trimming cost V 6 bases and J 3 bases; bases outside gene matches: 10. This CDR3 spans 16 amino acids. The germline V gene has CDR1 SEHNR and CDR2 FQNEAQ (reference sequence). CDR3 loop: CASRRWTGAGTDTQYF. The CDR3 DNA sequence: TGTGCCAGCAGACGTTGGACAGGGGCGGGAACAGATACGCAGTATTTT.

This clone was picked up one time. This chain uses TRBV7-9 with TRBJ2-7; 7 bases line up with TRBD1. Germline V gene lookup returns CDR1 SEHNR and CDR2 FQNEAQ (reference sequence). V trimming: 4 bases; J trimming: 3 bases; junction bases outside the gene matches: 6. This CDR3 is 14 amino acids long. The CDR3 region is CASSWGQNFYEQYF. CDR3 in DNA: TGTGCCAGCAGCTGGGGACAGAACTTCTACGAGCAGTACTTC.

The chain couples TRBV5-4 to TRBJ1-1; no clear D. This CDR3 contains 13 residues. From germline, CDR1 is SGHNT and CDR2 YYREEE (reference sequence). V was cut by 3 bases and J by 3 bases, with 9 bases left in between. As DNA, the CDR3 is TGTGCCAGCAGCTACACGTCCGACACTGAAGCTTTCTTT. Protein: CASSYTSDTEAFF.

The chain has TRBV7-8 and TRBJ1-1; perhaps TRBD1 as D (6 bases). Per germline, CDR1 SGHVS and CDR2 FQNEAQ. The V and J ends lost 7 bases and 2 bases respectively, with 17 bases between them. CDR3 length equals 15 residues. CDR3 protein: CASNLFRDINTEAFF. In DNA, the CDR3 is TGTGCCAGCAACCTTTTCCGGGACATCAACACTGAAGCTTTCTTT. Full variable domain (outside the CDR3, taken from reference TRBV7-8 and TRBJ1-1): GAGVSQSPRYKVAKRGQDVALRCDPISGHVSLFWYQQALGQGPEFLTYFQNEAQLDKSGLPSDRFFAERPEGSVSTLKIQRTQQEDSAVYLCASNLFRDINTEAFFGQGTRLTVV.

The chain has TRBV7-2 and TRBJ1-4; no clear D gene. The germline V gene encodes CDR1 SGHTA and CDR2 FQGNSA. There are 15 residues in the CDR3. Trimming took 2 bases from V and 0 from J, leaving 7 bases between them. The chain's CDR3 is CASSLSIATNEKLFF. The CDR3 nucleotides are TGTGCCAGCAGCTTAAGCATTGCAACTAATGAAAAACTGTTTTTT.

This clone was found many times. The chain is built from TRBV7-8 and TRBJ1-2; D is perhaps TRBD1 (5 bases). The CDR3 runs to 12 residues. Germline V lookup: CDR1 SGHVS, CDR2 FQNEAQ. Trimming cost V 0 bases and J 7 bases, with 6 bases left between them. This CDR3 reads CASSLATGGYTF. In DNA, the CDR3 is TGTGCCAGCAGCTTAGCCACAGGTGGCTACACCTTC.

The V call is TRBV30, the J call TRBJ2-7; 10 bases fit TRBD1. V trimming: 3 bases; J trimming: 1 base; junction bases outside the gene matches: 6. The germline V gene has CDR1 GTSNPN and CDR2 SVGIG (reference sequence). CDR3 length: 15 residues. The CDR3 spells CAWSGGQGLSYEQYF. The CDR3 nucleotides are TGTGCCTGGAGCGGGGGACAGGGGCTGTCCTACGAGCAGTACTTC.

V gene TRBV29-1 combines with J gene TRBJ1-1; D may be TRBD1 (6 bases). Germline CDR1 is SQVTM and CDR2 is ANQGSEA. Deletions cut 6 bases from V and 1 base from J, with 18 bases between. The CDR3 runs to 15 residues. The CDR3 is CSVQGAGDGNTEAFF. Written as DNA, the CDR3 is TGCAGCGTCCAAGGGGCAGGGGATGGGAACACTGAAGCTTTCTTT.

The rearrangement uses TRBV28 and TRBJ1-2; D is undetermined. The CDR3 is made up of 16 amino acids. CDR1 is MDHEN, CDR2 SYDVKM, per germline. V dropped 3 bases and J dropped 5 bases, with 19 bases sitting between them. CDR3 coding DNA: TGTGCCAGCAGTTTGTTAGCCTACGGTAATACTTATGGCTACACCTTC. Translating it yields CASSLLAYGNTYGYTF.

The rearrangement uses TRBV4-1 and TRBJ2-7; TRBD1 might be the D (5 bases). This CDR3 contains 19 residues. Trimming stripped 1 base from V and 0 bases from J, with 22 bases between. CDR1 is MGHRA and CDR2 is YSYEKL in the germline V gene. This chain's CDR3 is CASSQGVRQDTGYSYEQYF. Written as DNA, the CDR3 is TGCGCCAGCAGCCAAGGTGTTCGGCAGGATACAGGCTACTCCTACGAGCAGTACTTC.